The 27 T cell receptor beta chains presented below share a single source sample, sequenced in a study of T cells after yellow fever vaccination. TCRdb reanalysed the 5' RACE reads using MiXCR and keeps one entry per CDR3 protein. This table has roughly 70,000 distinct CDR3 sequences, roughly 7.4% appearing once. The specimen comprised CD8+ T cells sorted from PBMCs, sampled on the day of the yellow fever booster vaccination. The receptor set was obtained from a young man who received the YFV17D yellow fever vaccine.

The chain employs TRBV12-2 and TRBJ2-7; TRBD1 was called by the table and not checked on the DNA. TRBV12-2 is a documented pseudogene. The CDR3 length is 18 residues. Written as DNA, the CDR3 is TGTGCAAGTCGCGTCCGGCCTCCCGGGACAGGACAGACCTACGAGCAGTACTTC. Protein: CASRVRPPGTGQTYEQYF.

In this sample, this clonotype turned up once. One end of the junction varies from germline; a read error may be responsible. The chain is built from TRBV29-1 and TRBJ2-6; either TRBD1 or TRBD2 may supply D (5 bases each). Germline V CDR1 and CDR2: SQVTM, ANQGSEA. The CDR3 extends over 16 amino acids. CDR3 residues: CSVVEGLRSVANVLTF. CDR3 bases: TGCAGCGTTGTTGAGGGGTTACGCTCTGTGGCCAACGTCCTGACTTTC.

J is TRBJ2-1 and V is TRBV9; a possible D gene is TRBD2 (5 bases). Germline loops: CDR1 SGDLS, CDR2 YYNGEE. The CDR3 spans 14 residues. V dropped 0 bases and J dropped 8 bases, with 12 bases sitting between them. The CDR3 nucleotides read TGTGCCAGCAGCGTAGCTTATTACGGGGATGAGCAGTTCTTC. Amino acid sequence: CASSVAYYGDEQFF. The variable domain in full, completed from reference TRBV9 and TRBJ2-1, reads DSGVTQTPKHLITATGQRVTLRCSPRSGDLSVYWYQQSLDQGLQFLIQYYNGEERAKGNILERFSAQQFPDLHSELNLSSLELGDSALYFCASSVAYYGDEQFFGPGTRLTVL.

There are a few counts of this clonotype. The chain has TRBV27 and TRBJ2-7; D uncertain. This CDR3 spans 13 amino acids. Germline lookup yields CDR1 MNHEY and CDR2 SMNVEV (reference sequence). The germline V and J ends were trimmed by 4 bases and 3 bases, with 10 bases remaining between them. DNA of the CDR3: TGTGCCAGCAGTTATAAGGGTTACTACGAGCAGTACTTC. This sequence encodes CASSYKGYYEQYF.

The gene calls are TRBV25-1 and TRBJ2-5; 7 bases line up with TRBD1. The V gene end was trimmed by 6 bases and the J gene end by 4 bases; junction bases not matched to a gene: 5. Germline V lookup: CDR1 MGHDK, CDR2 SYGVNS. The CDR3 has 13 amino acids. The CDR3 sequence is CASRPTGAETQYF. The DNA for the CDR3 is TGTGCCAGCAGACCAACAGGGGCAGAGACCCAGTACTTC.

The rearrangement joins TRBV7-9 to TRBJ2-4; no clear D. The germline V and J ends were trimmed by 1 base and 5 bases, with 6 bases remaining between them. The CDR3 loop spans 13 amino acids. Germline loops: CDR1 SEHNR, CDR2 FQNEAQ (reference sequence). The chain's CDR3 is CASSLGLENIQYF. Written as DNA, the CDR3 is TGTGCCAGCAGCTTAGGTCTAGAAAACATTCAGTACTTC.

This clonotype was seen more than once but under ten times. The CDR3 sequence is CASSQTEDEQYF. CDR3 nucleotide sequence: TGTGCCAGCAGCCAGACCGAGGACGAGCAGTACTTC. The chain recombines TRBV5-5 with TRBJ2-7; D remains unclear. CDR3 length: 12 residues. Trimming removed 4 bases from V and 5 bases from J, with 10 bases in between. Per germline, CDR1 SGHKS and CDR2 YYEKEE (reference sequence).

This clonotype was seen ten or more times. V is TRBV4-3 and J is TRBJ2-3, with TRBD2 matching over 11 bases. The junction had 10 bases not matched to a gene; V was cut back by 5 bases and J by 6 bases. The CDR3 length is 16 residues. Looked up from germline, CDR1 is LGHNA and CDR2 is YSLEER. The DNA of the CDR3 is TGCGCCAGCAGCTCCCTAGCGGGAGGCACAGATGATACGCAGTATTTT. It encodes CASSSLAGGTDDTQYF.

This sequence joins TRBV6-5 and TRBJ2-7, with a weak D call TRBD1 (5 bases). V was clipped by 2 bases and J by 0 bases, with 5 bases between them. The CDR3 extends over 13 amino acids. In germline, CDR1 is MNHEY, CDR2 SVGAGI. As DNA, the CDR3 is TGTGCCAGCAGTTACGGGGCCTCCTACGAGCAGTACTTC. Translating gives CASSYGASYEQYF.

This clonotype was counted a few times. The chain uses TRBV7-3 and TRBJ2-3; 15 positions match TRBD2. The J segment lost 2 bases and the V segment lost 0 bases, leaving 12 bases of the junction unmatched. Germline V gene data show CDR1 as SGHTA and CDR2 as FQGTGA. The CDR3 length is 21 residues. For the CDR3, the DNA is TGTGCCAGCAGCTTAACGCCGGGACTAGCGGGAGGTTCCTTTTTCACAGATACGCAGTATTTT. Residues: CASSLTPGLAGGSFFTDTQYF.

CDR3 nucleotides: TGTGCCAGCAGCTTATCTACAGGGCGCCACGAGACCCAGTACTTC. Translation: CASSLSTGRHETQYF. The chain uses TRBV11-2 and TRBJ2-5; maybe TRBD1 (6 bases). Trimming removed 2 bases from V and 5 bases from J, with 15 bases in between. This CDR3 spans 15 amino acids. Germline CDR1 SGHAT, CDR2 FQNNGV.

In DNA form, the CDR3 reads TGTGCCAGCAGCTTAGGGGCCCCCCGCTTAGGAAAACTGTTTTTT. Amino acid sequence: CASSLGAPRLGKLFF. The chain links TRBV7-9 to TRBJ1-4; D remains ambiguous. This CDR3 is 15 amino acids long. CDR1 SEHNR and CDR2 FQNEAQ come from the germline V gene (reference sequence). V lost 1 base and J lost 10, with 16 bases in between.

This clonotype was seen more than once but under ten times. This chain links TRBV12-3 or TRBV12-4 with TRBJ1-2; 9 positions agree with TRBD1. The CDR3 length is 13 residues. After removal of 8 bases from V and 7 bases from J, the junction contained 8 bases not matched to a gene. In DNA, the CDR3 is TGTGCCAGCGTAGAACAGGGGGCTGGTGGCTACACCTTC. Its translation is CASVEQGAGGYTF.

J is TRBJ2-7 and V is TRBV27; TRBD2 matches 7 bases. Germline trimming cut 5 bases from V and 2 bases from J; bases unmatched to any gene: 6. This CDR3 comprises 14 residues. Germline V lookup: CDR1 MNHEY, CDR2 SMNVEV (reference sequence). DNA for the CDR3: TGTGCCAGCAGTGCGGGACTATCAACCTACGAGCAGTACTTC. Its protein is CASSAGLSTYEQYF.

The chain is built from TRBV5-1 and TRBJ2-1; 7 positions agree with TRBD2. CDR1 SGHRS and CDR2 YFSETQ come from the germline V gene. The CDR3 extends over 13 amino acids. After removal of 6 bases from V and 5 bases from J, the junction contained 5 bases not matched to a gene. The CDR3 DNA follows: TGCGCCAGCACCTCTCTAGCGGACAATGAGCAGTTCTTC. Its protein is CASTSLADNEQFF.

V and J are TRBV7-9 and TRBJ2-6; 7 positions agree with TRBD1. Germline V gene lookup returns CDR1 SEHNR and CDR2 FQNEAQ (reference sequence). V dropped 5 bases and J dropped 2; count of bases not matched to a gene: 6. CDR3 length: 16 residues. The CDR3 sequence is CASSPTDRAGANVLTF. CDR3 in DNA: TGTGCCAGCAGCCCAACAGACAGGGCTGGGGCCAACGTCCTGACTTTC.

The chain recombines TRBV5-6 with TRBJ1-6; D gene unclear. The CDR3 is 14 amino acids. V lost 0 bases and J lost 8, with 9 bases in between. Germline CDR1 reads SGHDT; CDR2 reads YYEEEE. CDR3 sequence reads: CASSLETNYSPLHF. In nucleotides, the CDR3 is TGTGCCAGCAGCTTGGAGACTAACTATTCACCCCTCCACTTT.

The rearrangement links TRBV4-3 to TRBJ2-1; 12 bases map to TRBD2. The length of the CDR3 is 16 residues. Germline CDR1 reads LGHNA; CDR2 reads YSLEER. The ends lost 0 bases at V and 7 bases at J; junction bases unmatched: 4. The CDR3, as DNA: TGCGCCAGCAGCCAAGATGGTGGGACTAGCGGGAATGAGCAGTTCTTC. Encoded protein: CASSQDGGTSGNEQFF.

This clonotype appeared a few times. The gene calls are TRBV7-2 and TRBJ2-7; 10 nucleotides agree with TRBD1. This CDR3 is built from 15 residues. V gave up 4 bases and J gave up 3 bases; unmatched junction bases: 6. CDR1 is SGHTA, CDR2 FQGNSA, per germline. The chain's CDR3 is CASSWGQGLNYEQYF. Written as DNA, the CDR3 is TGTGCCAGCAGCTGGGGACAGGGGCTTAACTACGAGCAGTACTTC.

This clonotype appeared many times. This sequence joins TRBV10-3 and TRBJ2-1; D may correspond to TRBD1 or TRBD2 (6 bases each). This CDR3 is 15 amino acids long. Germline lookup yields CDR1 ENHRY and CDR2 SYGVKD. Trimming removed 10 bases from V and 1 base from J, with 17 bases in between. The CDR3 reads CASNGPGASYNEQFF. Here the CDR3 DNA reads TGTGCCAGCAACGGACCGGGGGCATCCTACAATGAGCAGTTCTTC.

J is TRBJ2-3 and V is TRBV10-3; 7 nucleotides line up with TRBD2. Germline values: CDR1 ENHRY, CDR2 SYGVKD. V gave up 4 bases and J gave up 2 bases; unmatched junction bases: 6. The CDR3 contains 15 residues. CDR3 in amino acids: CAISVPSGATDTQYF. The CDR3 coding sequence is TGTGCCATCAGTGTACCCAGCGGGGCCACAGATACGCAGTATTTT.

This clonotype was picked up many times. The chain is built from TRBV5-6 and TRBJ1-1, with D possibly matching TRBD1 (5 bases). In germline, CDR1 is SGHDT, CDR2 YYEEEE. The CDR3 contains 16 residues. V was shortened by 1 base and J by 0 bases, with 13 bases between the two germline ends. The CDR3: CASSLLRGEMNTEAFF. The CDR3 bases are TGTGCCAGCAGCTTGTTAAGGGGCGAAATGAACACTGAAGCTTTCTTT.

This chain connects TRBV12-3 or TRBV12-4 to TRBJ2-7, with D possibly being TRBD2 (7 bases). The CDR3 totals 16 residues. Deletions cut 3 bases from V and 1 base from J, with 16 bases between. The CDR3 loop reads CASSLGGREKSYEQYF. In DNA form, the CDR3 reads TGTGCCAGCAGTTTGGGGGGGCGGGAGAAATCCTACGAGCAGTACTTC.

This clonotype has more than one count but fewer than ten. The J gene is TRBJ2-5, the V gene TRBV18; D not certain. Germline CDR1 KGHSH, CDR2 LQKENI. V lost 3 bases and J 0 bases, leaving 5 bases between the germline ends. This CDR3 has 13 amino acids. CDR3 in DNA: TGTGCCAGCTCACCGAACAACCAAGAGACCCAGTACTTC. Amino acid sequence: CASSPNNQETQYF.

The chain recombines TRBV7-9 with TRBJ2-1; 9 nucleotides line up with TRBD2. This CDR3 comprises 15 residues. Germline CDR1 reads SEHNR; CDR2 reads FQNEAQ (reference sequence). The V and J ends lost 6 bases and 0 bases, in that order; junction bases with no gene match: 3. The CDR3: CASRYSGSSYNEQFF. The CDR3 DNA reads TGTGCCAGCAGATATAGCGGGAGCTCCTACAATGAGCAGTTCTTC.

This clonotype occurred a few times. CDR3 sequence (DNA): TGTGCCAGCAGCCCGGGACAGGGGGGGGACGAGCAGTACTTC. Encoded protein: CASSPGQGGDEQYF. This chain links TRBV5-4 with TRBJ2-7, with 11 nucleotides matching TRBD1. In germline, CDR1 is SGHNT, CDR2 YYREEE (reference sequence). The CDR3 has 14 amino acids. Trimming removed 4 bases from V and 5 bases from J; junction bases left unmatched: 5. Together with reference TRBV5-4 and TRBJ2-7, the CDR3 gives the full variable domain: ETGVTQSPTHLIKTRGQQVTLRCSSQSGHNTVSWYQQALGQGPQFIFQYYREEENGRGNFPPRFSGLQFPNYSSELNVNALELDDSALYLCASSPGQGGDEQYFGPGTRLTVT.

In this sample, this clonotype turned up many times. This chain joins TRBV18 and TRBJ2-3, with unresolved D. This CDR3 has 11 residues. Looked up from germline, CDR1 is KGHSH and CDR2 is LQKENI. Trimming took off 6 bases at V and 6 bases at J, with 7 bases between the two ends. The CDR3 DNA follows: TGTGCCAGCTCCTTCGAGGATACGCAGTATTTT. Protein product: CASSFEDTQYF.